The 25 T cell receptor beta chains listed next were all sequenced from one sample in a study of OX40 agonist ivuxolimab in advanced cancers. The method was immunoSEQ multiplex PCR; TCRdb's version includes in-frame clones alone and lacks a portion of them. The sample records tens of thousands of clones, 80% to 90% being singletons. The source was CD4+ or CD8+ T cells sorted from blood, collected in a trial of the OX40 agonist ivuxolimab. All receptors come from an adult with an advanced solid tumor such as melanoma, head and neck, liver or kidney cancer.

This chain uses TRBV1 with TRBJ1-1. TRBV1 counts as a pseudogene. The CDR3 is 15 residues long. In DNA, the CDR3 is TGCACCAGCAGCCAAGGCAAGGCCATGAACACTGAAGCTTTCTTT. Protein: CTSSQGKAMNTEAFF.

The chain has TRBV30 and TRBJ2-7; 13 bases are a match to TRBD2. Germline CDR1 is GTSNPN and CDR2 is SVGIG (reference sequence). This CDR3 has 18 residues. V was pared by 5 bases and J by 0 bases, with 13 bases of the junction left unmatched. The CDR3 DNA follows: TGTGCCTGGGGAACTTGGACTAGCGGGAGTATAAGCTCCTACGAGCAGTACTTC. This translates into CAWGTWTSGSISSYEQYF.

The J gene is TRBJ2-3, the V gene TRBV9; 8 positions agree with TRBD2. This CDR3 comprises 15 residues. The ends lost 2 bases at V and 6 bases at J; junction bases unmatched: 8. Germline CDR1 SGDLS, CDR2 YYNGEE. The CDR3 reads CASSVGLVSSDTQYF. The CDR3 DNA reads TGTGCCAGCAGCGTGGGACTAGTGAGTTCGGATACGCAGTATTTT.

Only a few counts were recorded for this clone. The chain joins TRBV2 to TRBJ2-1; D ambiguous. The CDR3 is 13 amino acids. The ends were cut back, 6 bases at V and 9 bases at J, with 15 bases in the middle. In germline, CDR1 is SNHLY, CDR2 FYNNEI. The CDR3 nucleotides read TGTGCCAGCAGCCCTCGAACCCTAAGTGAGCAGTTCTTC. Amino acids: CASSPRTLSEQFF.

This chain joins TRBV4-2 and TRBJ1-5; D gene uncertain. CDR3 size: 15 residues. V was pared by 1 base and J by 7 bases, with 14 bases between. Looked up from germline, CDR1 is LGHNA and CDR2 is YNFKEQ. CDR3: CASSQVPQLGQPQHF. The CDR3 nucleotides are TGTGCCAGCAGCCAAGTACCCCAACTAGGGCAGCCCCAGCATTTT.

This chain connects TRBV6-1 to TRBJ2-5; 7 nucleotides align to TRBD1. The CDR3 is made up of 15 amino acids. Trimming removed 5 bases from V and 4 bases from J; junction bases left unmatched: 10. The germline V gene encodes CDR1 MNHNS and CDR2 SASEGT. The CDR3 nucleotides are TGTGCCAGCAGTCAAACAGGGGCCAAATCAGAGACCCAGTACTTC. Its translation is CASSQTGAKSETQYF.

This clone was detected once. This chain connects TRBV7-9 to TRBJ1-1, with 9 bases lining up with TRBD1. The CDR3 length is 15 residues. Germline CDR1 is SEHNR and CDR2 is FQNEAQ (reference sequence). V trimming: 4 bases; J trimming: 5 bases; junction bases outside the gene matches: 8. The CDR3 region is CASSSQTGGVTEAFF. CDR3 nucleotides: TGTGCCAGCAGCTCGCAGACAGGGGGTGTGACTGAAGCTTTCTTT.

This chain uses TRBV5-1 with TRBJ2-1; 7 bases are shared with TRBD2. The V gene end was trimmed by 0 bases and the J gene end by 2 bases; junction bases not matched to a gene: 5. CDR1 and CDR2 from the germline V gene are SGHRS and YFSETQ. The CDR3 is 16 residues long. The CDR3 bases are TGCGCCAGCAGCTTGGTTGGAGCGGGAACCTACAATGAGCAGTTCTTC. It yields the protein CASSLVGAGTYNEQFF. Variable domain in full (rest from reference TRBV5-1 and TRBJ2-1): KAGVTQTPRYLIKTRGQQVTLSCSPISGHRSVSWYQQTPGQGLQFLFEYFSETQRNKGNFPGRFSGRQFSNSRSEMNVSTLELGDSALYLCASSLVGAGTYNEQFFGPGTRLTVL.

This chain connects TRBV6-1 to TRBJ2-4; TRBD2 matches 7 bases. Unmatched junction bases numbered 10, after V lost 8 bases and J lost 3 bases. CDR1 is MNHNS, CDR2 SASEGT, per germline. CDR3 length: 15 residues. The CDR3 DNA follows: TGTGCCAGCGAGGGGAGGGAGGGCGGCAAAAACATTCAGTACTTC. This encodes CASEGREGGKNIQYF.

This chain joins TRBV5-6 and TRBJ2-2, with D perhaps matching TRBD1 (6 bases). Trimming pared 7 bases from V and 3 bases from J, leaving 7 bases between. This CDR3 contains 12 residues. Germline CDR1 and CDR2: SGHDT and YYEEEE. The CDR3 region is CASGQYTGELFF. The CDR3 bases are TGTGCCAGCGGACAGTACACCGGGGAGCTGTTTTTT.

CDR3 in DNA: TGTGCCAGCAGCTTGTTTGTCCAGCCTACGTGGGAGTACTTC. This encodes CASSLFVQPTWEYF. The chain couples TRBV5-5 to TRBJ2-7, with D uncertain. V dropped 1 base and J dropped 11 bases, with 19 bases sitting between them. Per germline, CDR1 SGHKS and CDR2 YYEKEE (reference sequence). The CDR3 spans 14 residues.

This chain uses TRBV2 with TRBJ1-6; D remains ambiguous. V was trimmed by 7 bases and J by 7 bases, leaving 11 bases between them. Germline loops: CDR1 SNHLY, CDR2 FYNNEI. There are 13 residues in the CDR3. DNA of the CDR3: TGTGCCAGCAAGAGGACGGAGAATTCACCCCTCCACTTT. Amino acid sequence: CASKRTENSPLHF.

This clone is a singleton in its sample. The V gene is TRBV5-5, the J gene TRBJ1-5, with D possibly being TRBD1 (5 bases). Germline V CDR1 and CDR2: SGHKS, YYEKEE (reference sequence). CDR3 length equals 14 residues. V lost 4 bases to trimming and J lost 2 bases, with 10 bases between them. CDR3 nucleotide sequence: TGTGCCAGCAGCGGGGCGTGGGGCAATCAGCCCCAGCATTTT. Translated: CASSGAWGNQPQHF.

J is TRBJ2-1 and V is TRBV7-9; 10 positions agree with TRBD2. Germline CDR1 SEHNR, CDR2 FQNEAQ (reference sequence). Losses at the gene ends were 3 bases for V and 7 bases for J; bases not matched to a gene: 6. CDR3 length: 15 residues. CDR3 protein: CASSFLAGGTNEQFF. In nucleotides, the CDR3 is TGTGCCAGCAGCTTCTTAGCGGGAGGCACAAATGAGCAGTTCTTC.

This chain uses TRBV7-2 with TRBJ2-5; 8 bases line up with TRBD1. Trimming at V came to 6 bases and at J to 4 bases, leaving 4 bases not matched to a gene. The CDR3 consists of 13 residues. Germline V gene data show CDR1 as SGHTA and CDR2 as FQGNSA. The CDR3: CASRSDRAETQYF. The CDR3 region has the DNA TGTGCCAGCAGATCGGACAGGGCAGAGACCCAGTACTTC.

The chain recombines TRBV7-2 with TRBJ2-5; 8 bases match TRBD1. Losses at the gene ends were 5 bases for V and 3 bases for J; bases not matched to a gene: 8. This CDR3 contains 15 residues. Germline V CDR1 and CDR2: SGHTA, FQGNSA. CDR3 residues: CASSHNQGAEETQYF. The CDR3, as DNA: TGTGCCAGCAGCCACAACCAGGGGGCGGAAGAGACCCAGTACTTC.

The chain couples TRBV6-1 to TRBJ2-3; 13 nucleotides agree with TRBD2. Trimming took 6 bases from V and 6 from J; bases not matched to a gene: 6. Germline CDR1 reads MNHNS; CDR2 reads SASEGT. CDR3 length equals 15 residues. CDR3 loop: CASRPRTSGSDTQYF. The CDR3 nucleotides read TGTGCCAGCAGACCAAGGACTAGCGGGAGTGATACGCAGTATTTT.

V is TRBV5-1 and J is TRBJ1-4; 7 positions match TRBD1. Germline V gene lookup returns CDR1 SGHRS and CDR2 YFSETQ. The CDR3 has 15 amino acids. The trim removed 4 bases at V and 6 bases at J, leaving 9 bases unmatched. The CDR3 DNA reads TGCGCCAGCAGCCGGGACAGTAGGGTCGATGAAAAACTGTTTTTT. It yields the protein CASSRDSRVDEKLFF. Using reference TRBV5-1 and TRBJ1-4 for the parts outside the CDR3, the full variable domain is KAGVTQTPRYLIKTRGQQVTLSCSPISGHRSVSWYQQTPGQGLQFLFEYFSETQRNKGNFPGRFSGRQFSNSRSEMNVSTLELGDSALYLCASSRDSRVDEKLFFGSGTQLSVL.

CDR3 loop: CASRLNPNNPRGAWSYNEQFF. The CDR3 DNA follows: TGTGCAAGTCGCTTGAACCCCAACAACCCCCGGGGGGCTTGGTCCTACAATGAGCAGTTCTTC. This chain joins TRBV12-2 and TRBJ2-1; no DNA check was done on the table's D call, TRBD2. TRBV12-2 is flagged as a pseudogene. The CDR3 runs 21 residues.

This chain connects TRBV28 to TRBJ1-2; D remains unclear. This CDR3 is built from 12 residues. Germline CDR1 MDHEN, CDR2 SYDVKM. The V and J ends lost 6 bases and 8 bases respectively, with 13 bases between them. CDR3 sequence: CASRNGVEGYTF. The CDR3 region has the DNA TGTGCCAGCAGAAACGGGGTAGAAGGCTACACCTTC.

The V and J genes are TRBV29-1 and TRBJ2-5; D not certain. This CDR3 spans 13 amino acids. The V end was cut by 1 base, the J end by 5 bases, with 11 bases between. Germline V gene lookup returns CDR1 SQVTM and CDR2 ANQGSEA. The CDR3 nucleotides read TGCAGCGTTGAAGGGGTGCCTTCGGAGACCCAGTACTTC. It specifies CSVEGVPSETQYF.

This chain joins TRBV29-1 and TRBJ2-5; D not certain. The CDR3 covers 13 residues. Trimming took off 6 bases at V and 1 base at J, with 12 bases between the two ends. Germline V gene sequence: CDR1 SQVTM, CDR2 ANQGSEA. CDR3 region: CSVERQSQETQYF. The CDR3, as DNA: TGCAGCGTCGAGCGTCAGAGCCAAGAGACCCAGTACTTC.

The chain carries TRBV5-8 and TRBJ1-5, with TRBD1 as a possible D gene (5 bases). The CDR3 contains 16 residues. Deletions cut 4 bases from V and 0 bases from J, with 14 bases between. Looked up from germline, CDR1 is SGHTS and CDR2 is YDEGEE. The DNA for the CDR3 is TGTGCCAGCAGCCATCCCGGGACCCTTAGCAATCAGCCCCAGCATTTT. Its protein product is CASSHPGTLSNQPQHF.

This chain links TRBV16 with TRBJ2-6, with 8 bases aligning to TRBD1. After removal of 4 bases from V and 0 bases from J, the junction contained 5 bases not matched to a gene. This CDR3 spans 17 amino acids. In germline, CDR1 is KGHSY, CDR2 FQNENV. The CDR3 DNA follows: TGTGCCAGCAGCCCTGGACAGGGTTTCTCTGGGGCCAACGTCCTGACTTTC. It specifies CASSPGQGFSGANVLTF.

The gene calls are TRBV5-8 and TRBJ2-5, with D perhaps TRBD1 or TRBD2 (5 bases each). The V end lost 4 bases, the J end lost 7 bases, and 11 bases lay between the germline ends. The CDR3 has 12 amino acids. Per the germline V gene, CDR1 is SGHTS and CDR2 is YDEGEE. The CDR3 region is CASSARGGTQYF. CDR3 nucleotide sequence: TGTGCCAGCAGCGCGAGGGGTGGGACCCAGTACTTC.